This TCR beta chain was profiled in a study of T cells after posttransplantation cyclophosphamide. Study observations and caveats: Later post-transplant blood repertoires were often dominated by donor CD8+ memory clones.

This clone was recorded many times. The antigen is not known. A marrow graft followed busulfan-fludarabine conditioning, with cyclophosphamide on days +3 and +4. Method: immunoSEQ multiplex PCR; TCRdb's copy keeps in-frame clones and lacks some. Listed for the sample are around 13,000 clones, none seen a single time. The CDR3 contains 13 residues. Losses at the gene ends were 1 base for V and 13 bases for J; bases not matched to a gene: 5. Germline lookup yields CDR1 SGHTA and CDR2 FQGTGA. The rearrangement links TRBV7-3 to TRBJ2-1; 9 positions match TRBD2. The source material was PBMCs, sampled after allogeneic stem cell transplant with posttransplant cyclophosphamide. The sequence was obtained from a female patient aged 40-50 years who received an allogeneic stem cell transplant from an unrelated donor, was CMV-positive, and had acute GVHD only. Some T cells may be the graft donor's. CDR3 in DNA: TGTGCCAGCAGCTTAAAGGTGACTAGCGGCCAGTTCTTC. Protein product: CASSLKVTSGQFF.